A single sample gave rise to the 10 T cell receptor beta chains below, sequenced in a study of CD8 T cells in ankylosing spondylitis. No cognate antigen is known for these TCRs. MiXCR, run by TCRdb on the 5' RACE reads, gives a single entry per CDR3 protein. The repertoire holds some 840,000 distinct CDR3 sequences, with 12% as singletons. Study-level results: Apparently characteristic of ankylosing spondylitis blood was a TCR beta motif (roughly eight highly homologous variants).

Material: blood, either unsorted or a sorted T cell fraction (not recorded which). These receptors were taken from a male donor with ankylosing spondylitis.

The V and J genes are TRBV21-1 and TRBJ2-7; the D call of TRBD1 is as the table states it, not checked on the DNA. TRBV21-1 is marked as a pseudogene. CDR3 length equals 16 residues. The DNA of the CDR3 is TGTGCCCCACCCGGCCCCCGGCAGGGCAATACCCACGAGCAGTACTTC. This codes for CAPPGPRQGNTHEQYF.

The chain employs TRBV20-1 and TRBJ2-7; the D is unclear. V was clipped by 7 bases and J by 3 bases, with 10 bases between them. Germline loops: CDR1 DFQATT, CDR2 SNEGSKA (reference sequence). The CDR3 length is 11 residues. CDR3 nucleotide sequence: TGCAGTGTACAGATCCACTACGAGCAGTACTTC. Amino acids: CSVQIHYEQYF.

This clonotype came up many times. J is TRBJ2-5 and V is TRBV28; no firm D call. The germline CDR1 and CDR2 sequences are MDHEN and SYDVKM. The CDR3 runs to 13 residues. Trimming removed 3 bases from V and 5 bases from J, with 10 bases in between. The DNA for the CDR3 is TGTGCCAGCAGTTTGGCCTTCGGGGAGACCCAGTACTTC. Protein product: CASSLAFGETQYF.

This clonotype was detected a few times. This chain connects TRBV20-1 to TRBJ2-3, with TRBD2 matching over 9 bases. CDR1 is DFQATT, CDR2 SNEGSKA, per germline (reference sequence). The CDR3 sequence is 16 residues long. Trimming removed 0 bases from V and 4 bases from J; junction bases left unmatched: 8. CDR3 bases: TGCAGTGCTAGAGATTTCAGGCTAGCGGGATCAGATACGCAGTATTTT. Translated, it gives CSARDFRLAGSDTQYF.

This clonotype was seen at least ten times. V and J are TRBV20-1 and TRBJ2-7; D is perhaps TRBD1 (5 bases). Germline V gives CDR1 DFQATT, CDR2 SNEGSKA (reference sequence). The ends were cut back, 3 bases at V and 2 bases at J, with 8 bases in the middle. CDR3 length equals 12 residues. The CDR3 spells CSASDSTYEQYF. DNA for the CDR3: TGCAGTGCTAGCGACAGCACCTACGAGCAGTACTTC.

The sample holds many counts of this clonotype. The chain links TRBV12-3 or TRBV12-4 to TRBJ2-1, with D possibly called TRBD1 or TRBD2 (6 bases each). The V end was cut by 11 bases, the J end by 12 bases, with 17 bases between. The CDR3 length is 11 residues. CDR3 sequence reads: CAGGLAGRQFF. In DNA, the CDR3 is TGTGCCGGGGGCTTGGCCGGGAGGCAGTTCTTC.

A few counts support this clonotype. The J gene is TRBJ2-7, the V gene TRBV20-1; 8 positions agree with TRBD2. V lost 2 bases, J lost 4 bases, and 10 bases stayed unmatched. CDR1 DFQATT and CDR2 SNEGSKA come from the germline V gene (reference sequence). The CDR3 has 15 residues. The DNA of the CDR3 is TGCAGTGCTAGATTGGAGGGGACTAGTAGGTACGAGCAGTACTTC. Protein sequence: CSARLEGTSRYEQYF.

This clonotype has a count of ten or more. The chain has TRBV20-1 and TRBJ2-3; 8 positions match TRBD2. Per the germline V gene, CDR1 is DFQATT and CDR2 is SNEGSKA (reference sequence). The CDR3 totals 13 residues. Unmatched junction bases numbered 3, after V lost 3 bases and J lost 4 bases. The CDR3 spells CSASGGEPDTQYF. CDR3 nucleotides: TGCAGTGCTAGCGGGGGGGAACCAGATACGCAGTATTTT.

This clonotype was counted only a few times. The chain joins TRBV6-1 to TRBJ2-7, with TRBD2 as a possible D gene (6 bases). V lost 4 bases to trimming and J lost 3 bases, with 16 bases between them. This CDR3 is 15 amino acids long. Germline V gene data show CDR1 as MNHNS and CDR2 as SASEGT. As DNA, the CDR3 is TGTGCCAGCAGTGTTCGGGAGTTGATCTACTACGAGCAGTACTTC. It encodes CASSVRELIYYEQYF.

This clonotype has only a few counts. The gene calls are TRBV6-1 and TRBJ1-1, with D maybe TRBD1 (5 bases). V shed 6 bases and J shed 3 bases, with 11 bases lying between them. The CDR3 consists of 13 residues. Germline CDR1 MNHNS, CDR2 SASEGT. As DNA, the CDR3 is TGTGCCAGCAGATCCGGGACGCACACTGAAGCTTTCTTT. Translation: CASRSGTHTEAFF.